These 17 T cell receptor beta chains were sequenced from one sample in a study of T cells expressing NK-cell markers. TCRdb reanalyzed the 5' RACE reads and collapses them to one entry per CDR3 protein, without DNA. Here the sample table reports about 260,000 distinct CDR3 sequences. Sequenced: blood T cells: a sorted CD56 or NKG2C T cell subset, CD4+ or CD8+ T cells, or bulk PBMC T cells (not recorded which). These receptors all come from a man aged 18 to 29 in good health.

The chain uses TRBV30 and TRBJ2-3; TCRdb returns TRBD1, unconfirmable since there is no DNA. Germline V gene lookup returns CDR1 GTSNPN and CDR2 SVGIG (reference sequence). There are 12 residues in the CDR3. CDR3 region: CAWGQGGDTQYF.

The rearrangement uses TRBV5-1 and TRBJ2-7; there is no DNA to check the TCRdb D call of TRBD1. CDR1 is SGHRS and CDR2 is YFSETQ in the germline V gene. This CDR3 is 15 amino acids long. Here the CDR3 reads CASSLPGQGFYEQYF.

This chain links TRBV12-3 or TRBV12-4 with TRBJ2-3; checking the TCRdb D call of TRBD2 is not possible without DNA. The CDR3 loop spans 11 amino acids. The CDR3 region is CASSWTWVQYF.

This chain connects TRBV20-1 to TRBJ2-7. Germline V gives CDR1 DFQATT, CDR2 SNEGSKA (reference sequence). The CDR3 extends over 13 amino acids. This chain's CDR3 is CSASFGVSYEQYF.

The gene calls are TRBV10-3 and TRBJ2-6. This CDR3 comprises 15 residues. The germline gives CDR1 ENHRY, CDR2 SYGVKD. This chain's CDR3 is CAISEPLSGANVLTF.

The V gene is TRBV5-1, the J gene TRBJ1-2. Germline assignment: CDR1 SGHRS and CDR2 YFSETQ. This CDR3 is built from 14 residues. This chain's CDR3 is CASSPRSGPDGYTF.

The rearrangement uses TRBV7-8 and TRBJ2-7; TCRdb picks TRBD1, but there is no DNA to check that call. The CDR3 is 15 residues long. Germline values: CDR1 SGHVS, CDR2 FQNEAQ. CDR3 amino acids: CASSPAGTTSGEQYF.

The chain is built from TRBV10-3 and TRBJ1-6; TCRdb's D gene call, TRBD1, goes unchecked for lack of DNA. The germline V gene encodes CDR1 ENHRY and CDR2 SYGVKD. The CDR3 is 14 amino acids. The CDR3 region is CAIRPDTANSPLHF.

The chain recombines TRBV20-1 with TRBJ1-2. The CDR3 totals 13 residues. In germline, CDR1 is DFQATT, CDR2 SNEGSKA (reference sequence). This chain's CDR3 is CSARDPEGKGYTF.

This CDR3 reads CASSFRGVRGRNEQFF. V and J are TRBV7-2 and TRBJ2-1; TCRdb names TRBD1, which stays unverified in the absence of DNA. The CDR3 contains 16 residues. Germline values: CDR1 SGHTA, CDR2 FQGNSA.

This CDR3 is CASSQDLYRGNTIYF. The rearrangement joins TRBV4-3 to TRBJ1-3. The V gene's germline CDR1 is LGHNA and CDR2 YSLEER. The CDR3 sequence is 15 residues long.

The V call is TRBV5-1, the J call TRBJ2-1. CDR1 SGHRS and CDR2 YFSETQ come from the germline V gene. The CDR3 has 14 residues. The CDR3 protein is CASSLAQDGSGQFF.

This chain links TRBV20-1 with TRBJ1-1; TCRdb's assignment of TRBD1 cannot be checked, as there is no DNA. Germline values: CDR1 DFQATT, CDR2 SNEGSKA (reference sequence). The CDR3 has 15 amino acids. This CDR3 reads CSARVGQIMNTEAFF.

The chain employs TRBV2 and TRBJ1-6. The CDR3 length is 16 residues. Germline assignment: CDR1 SNHLY and CDR2 FYNNEI. The CDR3 loop is CASSGEPGFTNSPLHF. The full variable domain, with the rest looked up from reference TRBV2 and TRBJ1-6, is EPEVTQTPSHQVTQMGQEVILRCVPISNHLYFYWYRQILGQKVEFLVSFYNNEISEKSEIFDDQFSVERPDGSNFTLKIRSTKLEDSAMYFCASSGEPGFTNSPLHFGNGTRLTVT.

The chain employs TRBV10-3 and TRBJ1-2. The CDR3 sequence is 14 residues long. CDR1 is ENHRY, CDR2 SYGVKD, per germline. CDR3 protein: CAISETGGSYGYTF.

The V and J genes are TRBV5-5 and TRBJ2-5; the D gene TCRdb calls, TRBD1, cannot be checked with no DNA. The germline gives CDR1 SGHKS, CDR2 YYEKEE (reference sequence). The CDR3 loop spans 14 amino acids. CDR3 residues: CASSLVQGYETQYF.

The V gene is TRBV15, the J gene TRBJ2-1; there is no DNA to check the TCRdb D call of TRBD1. The CDR3 is 15 amino acids. CDR1 is LNHNV and CDR2 is YYDKDF in the germline V gene (reference sequence). CDR3 sequence reads: CATSARERPYNEQFF.